This T cell receptor (beta chain) appears in the sequencing data of a study of Graves' ophthalmopathy and Graves' hyperthyroidism. This CDR3 comprises 17 residues. V was clipped by 5 bases and J by 3 bases, with 20 bases between them. The TCR beta CDR3 regions underwent amplification from RNA transcripts. An opening RT-PCR round employed HTBI primers and preceded a second-round multiplex PCR. TCRdb called the multiplex PCR reads again in MiXCR, with one record for every CDR3 protein. The sample carries about 620,000 distinct CDR3 sequences, around a fifth recorded once. Sequenced material: peripheral blood. The chain couples TRBV12-3 or TRBV12-4 to TRBJ1-5; D is ambiguous. The TCR comes from a young woman with stable Graves' hyperthyroidism. Some clones in this sample may be carry-over from other donors' samples. CDR3 region: CASSPSPGLANNQPQHF. The CDR3 nucleotides read TGTGCCAGCAGTCCGTCTCCGGGTCTCGCTAACAATCAGCCCCAGCATTTT.